The entry that follows covers one T cell receptor (beta chain) sequence. Its target is not known. An end of the junction differs from the germline gene, which may be a read error. Germline lookup yields CDR1 SGHNT and CDR2 YYREEE (reference sequence). The CDR3 extends over 19 amino acids. This specimen comes from a study of tumor-infiltrating lymphocytes in primary liver carcinoma. Study in general: Staged T1-T3 N0M0, the tumors had sizes that ranged from about 4 to 10 cm across.

General observations from the study: Merely some 7.5-25% of top clones spanned all five tumor regions. Tumor top-250-clone fraction significantly exceeded that of blood (p = 0.039).

From roughly 0.55 ug of total RNA, TCR beta-specific cDNA was reverse-transcribed using a constant-region primer. Sequencing libraries for TCR beta derived from three nested multiplex PCR rounds that used slightly modified ARM-PCR. PCR rounds one and two used TRBV1-TRBV30 forward primers with a C-beta reverse primer for about 11 cycles each. Via MiXCR, TCRdb re-called the multiplex PCR reads, giving one row per CDR3 protein. Of 100,000 to 150,000 distinct CDR3 sequences listed, roughly three fifths are singletons. Investigators took RNA and DNA out together from 20-30 mg of unsorted bulk tissue. V gene TRBV5-4 combines with J gene TRBJ2-6, with 11 bases aligning to TRBD2. The receptor comes from a woman aged 55-75 years with primary liver carcinoma and hepatitis B virus infection. Sequenced sample: liver tumor tissue from sampling region 3. Subset given: tumor region T3, left-lateral pole. The chain's CDR3 is CASSFRTSGRIAGANILAF. The CDR3 nucleotides are TGTGCCAGCAGCTTTCGGACTAGCGGGCGGATCGCTGGGGCCAACATCCTGGCTTTC.